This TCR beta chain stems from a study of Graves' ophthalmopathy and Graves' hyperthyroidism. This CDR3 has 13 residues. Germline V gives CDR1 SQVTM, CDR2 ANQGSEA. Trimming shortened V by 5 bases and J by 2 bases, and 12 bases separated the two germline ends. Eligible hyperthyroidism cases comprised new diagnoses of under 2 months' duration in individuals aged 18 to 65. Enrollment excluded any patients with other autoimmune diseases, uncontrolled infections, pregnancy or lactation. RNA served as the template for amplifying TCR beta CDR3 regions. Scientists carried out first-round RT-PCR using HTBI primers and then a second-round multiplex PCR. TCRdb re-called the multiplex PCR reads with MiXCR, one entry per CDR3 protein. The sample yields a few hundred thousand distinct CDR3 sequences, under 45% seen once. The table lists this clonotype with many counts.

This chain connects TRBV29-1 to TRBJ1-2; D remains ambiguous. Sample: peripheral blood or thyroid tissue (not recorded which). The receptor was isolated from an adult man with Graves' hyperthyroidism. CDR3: CSVTGRSNYGYTF. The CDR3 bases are TGCAGCGTTACCGGACGGTCGAACTATGGCTACACCTTC.